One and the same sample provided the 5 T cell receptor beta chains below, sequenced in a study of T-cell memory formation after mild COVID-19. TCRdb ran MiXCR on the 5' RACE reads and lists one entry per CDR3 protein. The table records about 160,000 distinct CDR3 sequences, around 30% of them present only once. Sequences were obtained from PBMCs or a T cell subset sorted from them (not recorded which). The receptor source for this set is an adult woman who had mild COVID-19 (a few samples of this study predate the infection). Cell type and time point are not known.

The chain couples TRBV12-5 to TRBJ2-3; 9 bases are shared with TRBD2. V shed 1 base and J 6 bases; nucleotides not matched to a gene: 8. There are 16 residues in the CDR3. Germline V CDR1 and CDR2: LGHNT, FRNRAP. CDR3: CASGLGLAGVADTQYF. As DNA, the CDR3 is TGTGCTAGTGGTTTGGGGTTAGCGGGAGTTGCTGATACGCAGTATTTT.

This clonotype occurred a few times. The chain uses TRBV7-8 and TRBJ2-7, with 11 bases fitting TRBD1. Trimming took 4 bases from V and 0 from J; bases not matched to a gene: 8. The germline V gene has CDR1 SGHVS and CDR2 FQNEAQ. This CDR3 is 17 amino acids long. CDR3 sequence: CASSYGTGGFSSYEQYF. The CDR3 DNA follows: TGTGCCAGCAGCTACGGGACAGGGGGTTTCAGCTCCTACGAGCAGTACTTC.

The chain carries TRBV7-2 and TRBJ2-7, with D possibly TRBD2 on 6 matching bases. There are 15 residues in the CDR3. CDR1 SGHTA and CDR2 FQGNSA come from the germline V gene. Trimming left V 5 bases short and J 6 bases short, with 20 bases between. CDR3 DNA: TGTGCCAGCAGCCCCACGGCGGGGCAGGGAACCGAGCAGTACTTC. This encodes CASSPTAGQGTEQYF.

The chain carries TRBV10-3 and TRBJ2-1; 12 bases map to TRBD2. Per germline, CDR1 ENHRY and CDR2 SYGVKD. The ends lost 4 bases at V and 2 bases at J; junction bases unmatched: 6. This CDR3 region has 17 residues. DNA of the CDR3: TGTGCCATCAGTGGGGAGACTAGCGGGAGACCCTACAATGAGCAGTTCTTC. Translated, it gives CAISGETSGRPYNEQFF.

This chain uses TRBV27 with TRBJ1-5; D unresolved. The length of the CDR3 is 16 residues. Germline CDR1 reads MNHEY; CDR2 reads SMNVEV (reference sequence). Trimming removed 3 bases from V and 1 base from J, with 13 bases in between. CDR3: CASSLAVPRSNQPQHF. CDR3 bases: TGTGCCAGCAGTTTGGCGGTCCCCCGAAGCAATCAGCCCCAGCATTTT.